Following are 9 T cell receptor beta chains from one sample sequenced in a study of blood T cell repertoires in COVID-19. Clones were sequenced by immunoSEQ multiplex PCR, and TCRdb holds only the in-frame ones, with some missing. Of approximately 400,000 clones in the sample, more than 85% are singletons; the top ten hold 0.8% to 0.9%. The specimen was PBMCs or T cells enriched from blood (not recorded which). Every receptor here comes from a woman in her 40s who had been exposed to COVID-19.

The DNA for the CDR3 is TGTGCCAGCCGGTCAGATACGCAGTATTTT. Protein product: CASRSDTQYF. The chain has TRBV2 and TRBJ2-3; D remains unclear. CDR1 SNHLY and CDR2 FYNNEI come from the germline V gene. V was cut by 8 bases and J by 4 bases, with 4 bases left in between. This CDR3 is 10 amino acids long.

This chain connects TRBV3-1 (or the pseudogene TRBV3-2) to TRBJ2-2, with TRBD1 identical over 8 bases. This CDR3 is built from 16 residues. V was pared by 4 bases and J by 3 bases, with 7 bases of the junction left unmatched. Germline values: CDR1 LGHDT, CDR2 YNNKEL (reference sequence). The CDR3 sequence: CASSPWQGADTGELFF. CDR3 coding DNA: TGTGCCAGCAGCCCGTGGCAGGGGGCGGACACCGGGGAGCTGTTTTTT.

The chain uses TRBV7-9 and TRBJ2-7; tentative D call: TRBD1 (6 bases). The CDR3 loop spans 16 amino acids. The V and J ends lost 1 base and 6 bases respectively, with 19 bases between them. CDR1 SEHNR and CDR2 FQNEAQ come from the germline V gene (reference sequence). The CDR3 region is CASSLDGGRVRAEQYF. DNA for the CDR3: TGTGCCAGCAGCTTAGATGGGGGCAGGGTGCGGGCCGAGCAGTACTTC.

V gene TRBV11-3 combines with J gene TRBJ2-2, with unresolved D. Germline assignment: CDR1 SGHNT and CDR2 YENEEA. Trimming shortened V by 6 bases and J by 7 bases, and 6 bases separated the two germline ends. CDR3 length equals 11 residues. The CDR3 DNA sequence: TGTGCCAGCAGTTTATACGGGGAGCTGTTTTTT. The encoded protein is CASSLYGELFF.

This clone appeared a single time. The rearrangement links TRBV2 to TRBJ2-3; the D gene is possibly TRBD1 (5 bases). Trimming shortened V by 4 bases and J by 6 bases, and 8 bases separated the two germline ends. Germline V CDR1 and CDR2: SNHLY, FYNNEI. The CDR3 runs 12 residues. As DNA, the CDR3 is TGTGCCAGCAGTGGGGGCGGTGATACGCAGTATTTT. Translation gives CASSGGGDTQYF.

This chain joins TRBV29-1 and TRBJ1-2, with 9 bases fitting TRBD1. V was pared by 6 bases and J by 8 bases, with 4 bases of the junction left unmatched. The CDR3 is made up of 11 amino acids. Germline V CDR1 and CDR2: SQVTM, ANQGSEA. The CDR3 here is CSVTTGGGYTF. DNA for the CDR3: TGCAGCGTAACAACAGGGGGCGGCTACACCTTC. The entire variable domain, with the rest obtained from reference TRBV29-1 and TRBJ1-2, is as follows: SAVISQKPSRDICQRGTSLTIQCQVDSQVTMMFWYRQQPGQSLTLIATANQGSEATYESGFVIDKFPISRPNLTFSTLTVSNMSPEDSSIYLCSVTTGGGYTFGSGTRLTVV.

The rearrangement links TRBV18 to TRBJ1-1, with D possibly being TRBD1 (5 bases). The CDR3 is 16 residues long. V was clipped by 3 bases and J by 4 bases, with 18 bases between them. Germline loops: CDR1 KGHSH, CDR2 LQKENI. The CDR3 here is CASSPREAGSSTEAFF. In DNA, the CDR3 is TGTGCCAGCTCACCGCGGGAGGCAGGGTCGTCCACTGAAGCTTTCTTT.

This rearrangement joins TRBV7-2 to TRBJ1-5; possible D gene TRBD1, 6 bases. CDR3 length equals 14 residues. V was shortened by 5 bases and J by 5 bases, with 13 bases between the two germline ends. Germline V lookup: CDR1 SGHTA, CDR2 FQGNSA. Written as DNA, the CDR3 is TGTGCCAGCAGCCCCCCCGACAGGTATCAGCCCCAGCATTTT. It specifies CASSPPDRYQPQHF.

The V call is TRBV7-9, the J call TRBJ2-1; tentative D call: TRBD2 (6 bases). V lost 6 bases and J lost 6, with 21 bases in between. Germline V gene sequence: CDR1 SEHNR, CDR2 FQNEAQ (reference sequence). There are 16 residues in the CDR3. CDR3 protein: CASRYRSGDFGNEQFF. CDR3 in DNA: TGTGCCAGCAGATACCGGTCGGGGGATTTCGGCAATGAGCAGTTCTTC.